A selection of T cell receptor beta chains follows, all from one sample in a study of identical twins. TCRdb fed the 5' RACE reads into MiXCR, producing one record per CDR3 protein. The sample includes 350,000 to 400,000 distinct CDR3 sequences, approximately 9.1% seen only once; the top ten take roughly 8.9%. Sequencing used naive T cells sorted from blood. All receptors derive from a woman between 50 and 59 years old in good health. The conserved cysteine and the conserved F or W are not part of the CDR3 here. D genes are given only for firm matches.

d_gene	v_gene	j_gene	len	CDR3aa
NA	TRBV25-1	TRBJ1-5	11	ASSDGGGRPQH
TRBD2	TRBV11-2	TRBJ2-2	13	SSSLAGSNTGELF
NA	TRBV12-3/TRBV12-4	TRBJ2-5	11	ASSFVQGETQY
TRBD2	TRBV4-1	TRBJ2-1	12	ASSQAGAYNEQF
NA	TRBV6-5	TRBJ1-1	11	ASSQAVYTEAF
TRBD2	TRBV11-2	TRBJ2-1	13	ASSPPGGSHDEQF
TRBD2	TRBV6-5	TRBJ2-1	14	ASSPSPSGNYNEQF
TRBD1	TRBV20-1	TRBJ2-2	12	SAGDRDLPGELF
TRBD2	TRBV10-3	TRBJ2-5	14	AISASSGNLGETQY
NA	TRBV5-1	TRBJ1-2	12	ASSLGQPNYGYT
NA	TRBV12-3/TRBV12-4	TRBJ2-4	14	ASSPGFGLAKNIQY
NA	TRBV5-1	TRBJ2-1	14	ASTLEVAHSYNEQF
NA	TRBV5-6	TRBJ2-1	14	ASSLRTGTPHNEQF
NA	TRBV29-1	TRBJ2-1	10	SVSSSYNEQF
NA	TRBV27	TRBJ2-7	12	ASSFNRVKVEQY
NA	TRBV12-3/TRBV12-4	TRBJ1-1	13	ASSFFLGQWSAAF
NA	TRBV6-6	TRBJ2-1	12	ASSYKGTYLGRF
TRBD2	TRBV5-1	TRBJ2-2	14	ASSLGLASNTGELF
TRBD1	TRBV30	TRBJ1-4	12	AWSTGTGDEKLF
NA	TRBV20-1	TRBJ1-1	10	SASVPGSEAF
TRBD1	TRBV11-2	TRBJ2-5	14	ASIGRTGTGEETQY
NA	TRBV4-1	TRBJ2-2	13	ASSQDRTLPGELF
NA	TRBV4-1	TRBJ1-1	14	ASSHMIRTNGTEAF
NA	TRBV11-2	TRBJ2-2	13	ASSTTGTNTGELF